This TCR beta chain was sequenced for a study of multiple sclerosis patients with progressive multifocal leukoencephalopathy. Produced via immunoSEQ multiplex PCR; TCRdb's table is partial and in-frame only. This sample yields 30,000 to 35,000 clones, of which roughly nine tenths are seen a single time; more than 3% belongs to the top ten. Specified time point: time of PML onset. The CDR3 loop spans 13 amino acids. The germline CDR1 and CDR2 sequences are SGHKS and YYEKEE (reference sequence). The V end lost 4 bases, the J end lost 7 bases, and 14 bases lay between the germline ends. This TCR was sampled from a human donor with progressive multifocal leukoencephalopathy. The sequences come from PBMCs, collected from a patient treated with natalizumab. This chain connects TRBV5-5 to TRBJ1-1; a possible D gene is TRBD1 (6 bases). CDR3 sequence reads: CASSVGTLGEAFF. The CDR3 DNA sequence: TGTGCCAGCAGCGTCGGGACACTTGGTGAAGCTTTCTTT.